The rows below give T cell receptor beta chains drawn from one sample of a study of vaccination and CD4 T cells after COVID-19. One entry per CDR3 protein results from TCRdb running MiXCR on the PCR reads. The sample includes about 7,800 distinct CDR3 sequences, about two fifths seen only once; the top ten take around 30%. These receptors lack a known antigen. Material for sequencing was CD4+ T cells from blood, cultured in vitro. Receptor source: a human donor in good health. Each CDR3 is given with its conserved first and last residue. Fields, in order: clone size, J gene, V gene, D gene, CDR3 DNA, CDR3 protein. D genes are given only for firm matches. Expanded clones are given a class, and other clones once, few, many or no size at all.

clone_size: few; j_call: TRBJ1-2; v_call: TRBV7-9; d_call: .; cdr3_nt: TGTGCCAGCAGCTTATTTCCCGTATCGTCGGACTACACCTTC; cdr3_aa: CASSLFPVSSDYTF
clone_size: few; j_call: TRBJ2-3; v_call: TRBV20-1; d_call: .; cdr3_nt: TGCAGCTCCCCCGATACGCAGTATTTT; cdr3_aa: CSSPDTQYF
clone_size: .; j_call: TRBJ2-3; v_call: TRBV9; d_call: .; cdr3_nt: TGTGCCAGCAGCGTAGGATCACGAATCACAGATACGCAGTATTTT; cdr3_aa: CASSVGSRITDTQYF
clone_size: few; j_call: TRBJ1-1; v_call: TRBV7-3; d_call: TRBD1; cdr3_nt: TGTGCCAGCAGCTTAAAGGGGGCCGCTGAAGCTTTCTTT; cdr3_aa: CASSLKGAAEAFF
clone_size: .; j_call: TRBJ2-3; v_call: TRBV6-1; d_call: .; cdr3_nt: TGTGCCAGCGGTGGACTGGCGGCGGGTACAGATACGCAGTATTTT; cdr3_aa: CASGGLAAGTDTQYF
clone_size: few; j_call: TRBJ1-5; v_call: TRBV6-1; d_call: TRBD1; cdr3_nt: TGTGCCAGCAGCCGCTCACCCGGGACAGGCAATCAGCCCCAGCATTTT; cdr3_aa: CASSRSPGTGNQPQHF
clone_size: .; j_call: TRBJ2-3; v_call: TRBV18; d_call: .; cdr3_nt: TGTGCCAGCTCACCCAGGGGCTCCACAGATACGCAGTATTTT; cdr3_aa: CASSPRGSTDTQYF
clone_size: .; j_call: TRBJ2-7; v_call: TRBV5-4; d_call: .; cdr3_nt: TGTGCCAGCAGCTTGGCAGCAGACGGGACAAGGGGCCGAGGGCAGTACTTC; cdr3_aa: CASSLAADGTRGRGQYF
clone_size: .; j_call: TRBJ2-3; v_call: TRBV28; d_call: .; cdr3_nt: TGTGCCAGCAGTACCCGACGGCGTCGCACAGATACGCAGTATTTT; cdr3_aa: CASSTRRRRTDTQYF
clone_size: few; j_call: TRBJ1-1; v_call: TRBV20-1; d_call: .; cdr3_nt: TGCAGTGCTAGAACGGACGGTAACACTGAAGCTTTCTTT; cdr3_aa: CSARTDGNTEAFF
clone_size: .; j_call: TRBJ1-2; v_call: TRBV7-9; d_call: .; cdr3_nt: TGTGCCAGCAGCTTAGCCGGGGAGGGCTACACCTTC; cdr3_aa: CASSLAGEGYTF
clone_size: .; j_call: TRBJ2-7; v_call: TRBV7-9; d_call: TRBD1; cdr3_nt: TGTGCCAGCAGCCGGGGACAGGGCTACGAGCAGTACTTC; cdr3_aa: CASSRGQGYEQYF
clone_size: .; j_call: TRBJ1-6; v_call: TRBV20-1; d_call: .; cdr3_nt: TGCAGTGCTAGAATTGTCGGGGATTCACCCCTCCACTTT; cdr3_aa: CSARIVGDSPLHF
clone_size: .; j_call: TRBJ1-1; v_call: TRBV27; d_call: TRBD1; cdr3_nt: TGTGCCAGCAGTTCGAGCCACCTCAGGACAGGGGGCGAATGGGCTTTCTTT; cdr3_aa: CASSSSHLRTGGEWAFF
clone_size: few; j_call: TRBJ1-6; v_call: TRBV6-1; d_call: .; cdr3_nt: TGTGCCAGCAGTCCTGGGCCCGAGGGGTCACCCCTCCACTTT; cdr3_aa: CASSPGPEGSPLHF
clone_size: .; j_call: TRBJ1-2; v_call: TRBV27; d_call: .; cdr3_nt: TGTGCCAGCAGTTTACTACAGACCCCTAACTATGGCTACACCTTC; cdr3_aa: CASSLLQTPNYGYTF
clone_size: few; j_call: TRBJ1-6; v_call: TRBV4-3; d_call: .; cdr3_nt: TGCGCCAGCAGCCAAGTTTCAGGGAAGGGTAATTCACCCCTCCACTTT; cdr3_aa: CASSQVSGKGNSPLHF
clone_size: .; j_call: TRBJ2-7; v_call: TRBV10-3; d_call: .; cdr3_nt: TGTGCCATCAGTGAGAATGCAGGGAGGTCCTACGAGCAGTACTTC; cdr3_aa: CAISENAGRSYEQYF
clone_size: .; j_call: TRBJ1-1; v_call: TRBV29-1; d_call: TRBD1; cdr3_nt: TGCAGCGTTACGCAGGGGGGGTCGGCTGAAGCTTTCTTT; cdr3_aa: CSVTQGGSAEAFF
clone_size: few; j_call: TRBJ2-1; v_call: TRBV19; d_call: .; cdr3_nt: TGTGCCAGTAGTGAAATTCGTAGCTCCTACAATGAGCAGTTCTTC; cdr3_aa: CASSEIRSSYNEQFF
clone_size: .; j_call: TRBJ2-3; v_call: TRBV20-1; d_call: TRBD1; cdr3_nt: TGCAGTGTGGGACAGGGCACAGATACGCAGTATTTT; cdr3_aa: CSVGQGTDTQYF
clone_size: once; j_call: TRBJ1-1; v_call: TRBV9; d_call: .; cdr3_nt: TGTGCCAGCAGCGTATCCCCGGACTCCACTGAAGCTTTCTTT; cdr3_aa: CASSVSPDSTEAFF
clone_size: .; j_call: TRBJ2-3; v_call: TRBV7-8; d_call: TRBD2; cdr3_nt: TGTGCCAGCAGCCCCCGATCCCTAGCGGGAGGTTACACAGATACGCAGTATTTT; cdr3_aa: CASSPRSLAGGYTDTQYF
clone_size: .; j_call: TRBJ2-1; v_call: TRBV28; d_call: .; cdr3_nt: TGTGCCAGCAGTTTGCGCGATGAGCGGTTCTTC; cdr3_aa: CASSLRDERFF
clone_size: .; j_call: TRBJ2-1; v_call: TRBV24-1; d_call: .; cdr3_nt: TGTGCCACCACCGAACCTCAGCGTCATGAGCAGTTCTTC; cdr3_aa: CATTEPQRHEQFF
clone_size: .; j_call: TRBJ2-1; v_call: TRBV20-1; d_call: .; cdr3_nt: TGCAGTGCTAGACCCCACGGGGATGAGCAGTTCTTC; cdr3_aa: CSARPHGDEQFF
clone_size: .; j_call: TRBJ2-7; v_call: TRBV6-1; d_call: .; cdr3_nt: TGTGCCAGCGGGGGAGGGACAGGTACAGAAGAGCAGTACTTC; cdr3_aa: CASGGGTGTEEQYF
clone_size: .; j_call: TRBJ2-7; v_call: TRBV28; d_call: .; cdr3_nt: TGTGCCAGCAGTCCCAGTAGATTTGGAAGCTCCTACGAGCAGTACTTC; cdr3_aa: CASSPSRFGSSYEQYF
clone_size: few; j_call: TRBJ2-3; v_call: TRBV6-2/TRBV6-3; d_call: TRBD2; cdr3_nt: TGTGCCAGCAGACTAGGACTAGCGGGAAATTCAGATACGCAGTATTTT; cdr3_aa: CASRLGLAGNSDTQYF